Detailed here is one TCR beta chain. The sample is drawn from a study of T cell changes during pregnancy in multiple sclerosis. Germline loops: CDR1 SGHKS, CDR2 YYEKEE (reference sequence). There are 15 residues in the CDR3. V lost 0 bases to trimming and J lost 5 bases, with 15 bases between them. Sequencing was performed with immunoSEQ multiplex PCR; in TCRdb, only in-frame clones are kept and a portion is missing. The sample shows about 71,000 clones, around 94% of them seen only once. This TCR came from a female donor with multiple sclerosis, enrolled in a pregnancy study. The chain couples TRBV5-5 to TRBJ2-7; D perhaps matches TRBD1 (6 bases). Sequenced here: peripheral blood, sampled in the third trimester of pregnancy. CDR3 coding DNA: TGTGCCAGCAGCTTGGTAGGGGGATGGGTGAACGAGCAGTACTTC. This sequence encodes CASSLVGGWVNEQYF.